Presented here are 22 T cell receptor beta chains from one specimen sequenced in a study of CD8 T cells in Susac syndrome. After extraction with the RNeasy kit, about 0.5 to 1 ug of the RNA was reverse transcribed using random hexamers. TCRdb itself ran the immunoSEQ multiplex PCR reads through MiXCR, one entry per CDR3 protein. The sample holds approximately 150,000 distinct CDR3 sequences, 93% seen once. What was sequenced was CD4+ T cells from PBMCs. Receptors were obtained from a human donor in good health.

The chain employs TRBV6-1 and TRBJ1-2; D perhaps matches TRBD1 (5 bases). Germline loops: CDR1 MNHNS, CDR2 SASEGT. The CDR3 is 17 amino acids. V lost 7 bases, J lost 0 bases, and 21 bases lay in between. CDR3 coding DNA: TGTGCCAGCACGGGGCCGTACGCCGATTCTACTAACTATGGCTACACCTTC. Amino acids: CASTGPYADSTNYGYTF.

The genes are TRBV2 and TRBJ2-2; D is unresolved. This CDR3 has 15 residues. CDR1 SNHLY and CDR2 FYNNEI come from the germline V gene. V dropped 8 bases and J dropped 3 bases, with 16 bases sitting between them. CDR3 loop: CASARFWADTGELFF. The CDR3 nucleotides are TGTGCCAGCGCAAGGTTCTGGGCCGACACCGGGGAGCTGTTTTTT.

This clonotype was seen once. The chain recombines TRBV5-1 with TRBJ2-1; 7 bases align to TRBD2. V dropped 5 bases and J dropped 4; count of bases not matched to a gene: 9. CDR3 size: 15 residues. Germline CDR1 SGHRS, CDR2 YFSETQ. CDR3 DNA: TGCGCCAGCAGACCCCTAGCGGCAGGGTACAATGAGCAGTTCTTC. It yields the protein CASRPLAAGYNEQFF.

The gene calls are TRBV7-6 and TRBJ2-7, with TRBD1 matching 7 bases. V trimming: 0 bases; J trimming: 4 bases; junction bases outside the gene matches: 6. Germline V gene sequence: CDR1 SGHVS, CDR2 FNYEAQ. The CDR3 runs to 15 residues. CDR3 in DNA: TGTGCCAGCAGCTTAGCGATACAGGGGTCTTACGAGCAGTACTTC. Its protein product is CASSLAIQGSYEQYF.

The V and J genes are TRBV12-3 or TRBV12-4 and TRBJ2-6; no reliable D call. Trimming cost V 2 bases and J 1 base, with 12 bases left between them. This CDR3 comprises 17 residues. This CDR3 is CASSLIQWGSGANVLTF. The DNA for the CDR3 is TGTGCCAGCAGTTTAATACAATGGGGTTCTGGGGCCAACGTCCTGACTTTC.

The rearrangement joins TRBV29-1 to TRBJ2-3; D may be TRBD1 (6 bases). CDR1 is SQVTM and CDR2 is ANQGSEA in the germline V gene. The CDR3 loop spans 13 amino acids. Trimming left V 6 bases short and J 0 bases short, with 10 bases between. CDR3 amino acids: CSVLRGSTDTQYF. In DNA, the CDR3 is TGCAGCGTCCTCAGGGGTAGCACAGATACGCAGTATTTT.

This chain links TRBV20-1 with TRBJ2-2; D remains unclear. V shed 6 bases and J shed 2 bases, with 10 bases lying between them. The CDR3 is 13 amino acids. The germline V gene encodes CDR1 DFQATT and CDR2 SNEGSKA (reference sequence). In DNA, the CDR3 is TGCAGTGCCCCCGGGCCCAACACCGGGGAGCTGTTTTTT. Encoded protein: CSAPGPNTGELFF.

This chain uses TRBV29-1 with TRBJ1-1, with 7 bases identical to TRBD1. Unmatched junction bases numbered 9, after V lost 7 bases and J lost 4 bases. The germline CDR1 and CDR2 sequences are SQVTM and ANQGSEA. The CDR3 runs to 13 residues. CDR3 coding DNA: TGCAGCGGAGCAAGGGGGCCTGGCACTGAAGCTTTCTTT. It encodes CSGARGPGTEAFF.

This sequence joins TRBV20-1 and TRBJ2-5; 12 bases fit TRBD2. Germline V gene data show CDR1 as DFQATT and CDR2 as SNEGSKA (reference sequence). Trimming removed 3 bases from V and 1 base from J; junction bases left unmatched: 6. This CDR3 is 16 amino acids long. CDR3 nucleotide sequence: TGCAGTGCTAGCAAAACTAGCGGGGGGCTCCAAGAGACCCAGTACTTC. As protein: CSASKTSGGLQETQYF.

The V and J genes are TRBV7-3 and TRBJ1-2; 9 bases fit TRBD1. Germline CDR1 reads SGHTA; CDR2 reads FQGTGA. The CDR3 consists of 14 residues. V gave up 7 bases and J gave up 4 bases; unmatched junction bases: 7. As DNA, the CDR3 is TGTGCCAGCACCCGGACAGGGGCAAGCTATGGCTACACCTTC. Its protein product is CASTRTGASYGYTF.

The V call is TRBV2, the J call TRBJ2-3, with 11 bases aligning to TRBD2. The germline gives CDR1 SNHLY, CDR2 FYNNEI. Losses at the gene ends were 5 bases for V and 6 bases for J; bases not matched to a gene: 7. CDR3 length: 15 residues. As DNA, the CDR3 is TGTGCCAGCAGTATTAGCGGGGGGGCAGCGGATACGCAGTATTTT. Translated: CASSISGGAADTQYF.

This chain links TRBV27 with TRBJ2-1, with a tentative D call TRBD2 (5 bases). CDR1 is MNHEY and CDR2 is SMNVEV in the germline V gene (reference sequence). This CDR3 comprises 15 residues. Deletions cut 2 bases from V and 0 bases from J, with 8 bases between. The CDR3 loop reads CASSLGSYSYNEQFF. The DNA for the CDR3 is TGTGCCAGCAGTTTAGGGAGTTACTCCTACAATGAGCAGTTCTTC.

The chain combines TRBV3-1 with TRBJ2-5, with 9 nucleotides matching TRBD2. This CDR3 has 16 amino acids. Germline V gene data show CDR1 as LGHDT and CDR2 as YNNKEL (reference sequence). V shed 1 base, J shed 4 bases, and the junction held 7 bases outside the gene matches. The CDR3 loop is CASSQVGAGGRETQYF. CDR3 bases: TGTGCCAGCAGCCAAGTTGGGGCGGGGGGGCGAGAGACCCAGTACTTC.

The DNA for the CDR3 is TGTGCCAGCAGTTTAGCGGGGATTAGCACAGATACGCAGTATTTT. Translation: CASSLAGISTDTQYF. This rearrangement joins TRBV2 to TRBJ2-3, with 8 bases identical to TRBD2. This CDR3 comprises 15 residues. In germline, CDR1 is SNHLY, CDR2 FYNNEI. The V and J ends lost 5 bases and 0 bases, in that order; junction bases with no gene match: 4.

The rearrangement uses TRBV9 and TRBJ1-1; perhaps TRBD1 as D (5 bases). Trimming left V 4 bases short and J 1 base short, with 14 bases between. The V gene's germline CDR1 is SGDLS and CDR2 YYNGEE. The CDR3 extends over 15 amino acids. This CDR3 reads CASSLRIGGNTEAFF. The CDR3 DNA sequence: TGTGCCAGCAGCCTCCGGATTGGGGGGAACACTGAAGCTTTCTTT.

The V and J genes are TRBV19 and TRBJ1-6; 8 nucleotides agree with TRBD1. After removal of 7 bases from V and 4 bases from J, the junction contained 9 bases not matched to a gene. This CDR3 has 16 residues. Germline CDR1 and CDR2: LNHDA and SQIVND (reference sequence). The CDR3 sequence is CASTQTGAGYNSPLHF. As DNA, the CDR3 is TGTGCCAGTACCCAGACAGGGGCTGGATATAATTCACCCCTCCACTTT.

The gene calls are TRBV10-2 and TRBJ2-7; tentative D call: TRBD1 (6 bases). CDR3 length: 14 amino acids. The germline V gene has CDR1 WSHSY and CDR2 SAAADI. Between the trimmed V and J ends, which lost 3 bases and 5 bases, there was a span of 14 bases. In DNA form, the CDR3 reads TGCGCCAGCAGTGACTTCACAGGGATCAACGAGCAGTACTTC. It translates to CASSDFTGINEQYF.

This clonotype was seen just once. The V and J genes are TRBV3-1 and TRBJ2-1; 15 bases map to TRBD2. Germline CDR1 is LGHDT and CDR2 is YNNKEL (reference sequence). The CDR3 has 20 amino acids. V lost 0 bases to trimming and J lost 8 bases; unmatched junction nucleotides: 14. The CDR3 loop reads CASSQDSYGLAGGATDEQFF. The CDR3 DNA sequence: TGTGCCAGCAGCCAAGATTCCTACGGACTAGCGGGGGGGGCCACGGATGAGCAGTTCTTC.

The chain uses TRBV5-1 and TRBJ2-1, with 7 bases identical to TRBD1. Losses at the gene ends were 6 bases for V and 5 bases for J; bases not matched to a gene: 5. Germline values: CDR1 SGHRS, CDR2 YFSETQ. The CDR3 totals 13 residues. This CDR3 is CASMAQGNNEQFF. CDR3 bases: TGCGCCAGCATGGCACAGGGGAACAATGAGCAGTTCTTC. Together with reference TRBV5-1 and TRBJ2-1, the CDR3 gives the full variable domain: KAGVTQTPRYLIKTRGQQVTLSCSPISGHRSVSWYQQTPGQGLQFLFEYFSETQRNKGNFPGRFSGRQFSNSRSEMNVSTLELGDSALYLCASMAQGNNEQFFGPGTRLTVL.

This rearrangement joins TRBV7-2 to TRBJ2-3; D is possibly TRBD2 (5 bases). CDR3 length equals 14 residues. V lost 0 bases, J lost 5 bases, and 9 bases lay in between. The germline V gene encodes CDR1 SGHTA and CDR2 FQGNSA. CDR3 in amino acids: CASSLATGGDTQYF. CDR3 nucleotide sequence: TGTGCCAGCAGCTTAGCTACCGGAGGAGATACGCAGTATTTT. Combining the CDR3 with reference TRBV7-2 and TRBJ2-3 gives the whole variable domain GAGVSQSPSNKVTEKGKDVELRCDPISGHTALYWYRQSLGQGLEFLIYFQGNSAPDKSGLPSDRFSAERTGGSVSTLTIQRTQQEDSAVYLCASSLATGGDTQYFGPGTRLTVL.

The chain couples TRBV3-1 to TRBJ2-1, with a tentative D call TRBD2 (7 bases). The germline gives CDR1 LGHDT, CDR2 YNNKEL (reference sequence). CDR3 length: 17 amino acids. With 0 bases removed from V and 0 bases from J, the gap between germline ends came to 12 bases. This CDR3 reads CASSQEGGELSYNEQFF. CDR3 nucleotides: TGTGCCAGCAGCCAAGAAGGGGGGGAGCTCTCCTACAATGAGCAGTTCTTC.

This rearrangement joins TRBV29-1 to TRBJ1-2, with D possibly matching TRBD1 (6 bases). Germline CDR1 is SQVTM and CDR2 is ANQGSEA. V gave up 5 bases and J gave up 8 bases, with 18 bases separating them. CDR3 length equals 13 residues. Here the CDR3 DNA reads TGCAGCGTTTCCAAGGACAGCGCTCGCGGCTACACCTTC. This translates into CSVSKDSARGYTF.